These 31 T cell receptor beta chains originate from one sample sequenced in a study of T-cell memory formation after mild COVID-19. From the 5' RACE reads, TCRdb called clonotypes with MiXCR, one entry per CDR3 protein. The sample holds fewer than 250,000 distinct CDR3 sequences, 15% to 17% seen once. The sample consisted of PBMCs or a T cell subset sorted from them (not recorded which). These receptors all come from an adult woman who had mild COVID-19 (a few samples of this study predate the infection). Cell type and time point are not known.

This rearrangement joins TRBV6-5 to TRBJ2-7, with a possible D match to TRBD1 (6 bases). Germline lookup yields CDR1 MNHEY and CDR2 SVGAGI. V was clipped by 6 bases and J by 0 bases, with 15 bases between them. The CDR3 extends over 15 amino acids. This CDR3 is CASRPRGQYSYEQYF. Here the CDR3 DNA reads TGTGCCAGCAGACCCAGGGGTCAATACTCCTACGAGCAGTACTTC.

This clonotype was observed a few times. The V gene is TRBV27, the J gene TRBJ1-2, with unresolved D. This CDR3 spans 13 amino acids. V was trimmed by 4 bases and J by 2 bases, leaving 8 bases between them. Germline V gives CDR1 MNHEY, CDR2 SMNVEV (reference sequence). The CDR3 loop reads CASSYDKNYGYTF. The CDR3 DNA is TGTGCCAGCAGTTACGACAAGAACTATGGCTACACCTTC.

This clonotype was observed a few times. This chain uses TRBV29-1 with TRBJ2-3; D is perhaps TRBD2 (5 bases). From germline, CDR1 is SQVTM and CDR2 ANQGSEA. V was trimmed by 4 bases and J by 6 bases, leaving 11 bases between them. CDR3 length: 12 residues. Written as DNA, the CDR3 is TGCAGCGTTGGAATTAGCGCGGATACGCAGTATTTT. This encodes CSVGISADTQYF.

This clonotype was recorded a few times. The CDR3 sequence: CASSQDLRATDTQYF. CDR3 bases: TGTGCCAGCAGCCAAGACTTGAGAGCTACAGATACGCAGTATTTT. This chain connects TRBV4-2 to TRBJ2-3; no reliable D call. Deletions cut 0 bases from V and 3 bases from J, with 10 bases between. The V gene's germline CDR1 is LGHNA and CDR2 YNFKEQ. The CDR3 is 15 residues long.

The chain recombines TRBV12-3 or TRBV12-4 with TRBJ1-2; D unclear. CDR3 length: 14 amino acids. V was cut by 0 bases and J by 8 bases, with 13 bases left in between. In DNA, the CDR3 is TGTGCCAGCAGTTTAGCGAGTGGGCGGAAGGGCTACACCTTC. This codes for CASSLASGRKGYTF.

This clonotype was found a few times. The V gene is TRBV4-2, the J gene TRBJ2-2; no definite D call. Trimming cost V 1 base and J 0 bases, with 12 bases left between them. The CDR3 covers 17 residues. Germline values: CDR1 LGHNA, CDR2 YNFKEQ. CDR3 bases: TGTGCCAGCAGCCAAGCCCCAGCGCCGTCGAACACCGGGGAGCTGTTTTTT. It specifies CASSQAPAPSNTGELFF.

The J gene is TRBJ1-5, the V gene TRBV2; TRBD1 might be the D (6 bases). V lost 3 bases, J lost 0 bases, and 9 bases lay in between. The CDR3 has 15 residues. Germline V CDR1 and CDR2: SNHLY, FYNNEI. The CDR3, as DNA: TGTGCCAGCAGTGATGGGACACTTAGCAATCAGCCCCAGCATTTT. Translating it yields CASSDGTLSNQPQHF.

This clonotype was seen more than once but under ten times. The chain carries TRBV5-1 and TRBJ2-1; 7 nucleotides line up with TRBD2. The V and J ends lost 0 bases and 12 bases, in that order; junction bases with no gene match: 6. The CDR3 consists of 13 residues. The germline V gene has CDR1 SGHRS and CDR2 YFSETQ. CDR3 residues: CASSLGERDAQFF. The CDR3 DNA sequence: TGCGCCAGCAGCTTGGGGGAGCGGGATGCGCAGTTCTTC.

The V gene is TRBV5-1, the J gene TRBJ2-5; D not certain. CDR3 length equals 14 residues. Germline V gene data show CDR1 as SGHRS and CDR2 as YFSETQ. Between the trimmed V and J ends, which lost 4 bases and 4 bases, there was a span of 14 bases. The chain's CDR3 is CASSVVASRETQYF. CDR3 DNA sequence: TGCGCCAGCAGCGTAGTGGCGAGTCGAGAGACCCAGTACTTC.

This clonotype was seen more than once but under ten times. The V and J genes are TRBV7-9 and TRBJ2-1; D not resolved. V was pared by 1 base and J by 0 bases, with 16 bases between. CDR1 and CDR2 from the germline V gene are SEHNR and FQNEAQ (reference sequence). The CDR3 length is 18 residues. As DNA, the CDR3 is TGTGCCAGCAGCTTAGAGTATCACTTCAACCCCTCCTACAATGAGCAGTTCTTC. This sequence encodes CASSLEYHFNPSYNEQFF.

The genes are TRBV24-1 and TRBJ2-7; weak D call: TRBD2 (5 bases). V was trimmed by 4 bases and J by 7 bases, leaving 10 bases between them. Germline CDR1 KGHDR, CDR2 SFDVKD. The CDR3 length is 12 residues. The CDR3 spells CATSDGVAEQYF. The CDR3 bases are TGTGCCACCAGTGACGGAGTAGCGGAGCAGTACTTC.

This clonotype was counted only a few times. The chain has TRBV6-5 and TRBJ1-3; 7 positions match TRBD1. This CDR3 region has 16 residues. CDR1 MNHEY and CDR2 SVGAGI come from the germline V gene. Trimming took 5 bases from V and 1 from J; bases not matched to a gene: 8. The CDR3 DNA is TGTGCCAGCAGTAAGGGGACAGCCCAATCTGGAAACACCATATATTTT. Its protein product is CASSKGTAQSGNTIYF.

The chain has TRBV7-9 and TRBJ2-1, with a weak D call TRBD2 (5 bases). The V and J ends lost 8 bases and 6 bases respectively, with 8 bases between them. Germline loops: CDR1 SEHNR, CDR2 FQNEAQ (reference sequence). The CDR3 has 11 residues. Here the CDR3 DNA reads TGTGCCAGCCAGCGGAGCAATGAGCAGTTCTTC. It specifies CASQRSNEQFF.

The chain combines TRBV24-1 with TRBJ1-1; D uncertain. Germline loops: CDR1 KGHDR, CDR2 SFDVKD. CDR3 size: 13 residues. V was trimmed by 0 bases and J by 0 bases, leaving 1 base between them. The CDR3 DNA follows: TGTGCCACCAGTGATTTGTTGAACACTGAAGCTTTCTTT. Its protein product is CATSDLLNTEAFF.

The rearrangement uses TRBV30 and TRBJ2-1; 14 nucleotides align to TRBD2. The CDR3 sequence is 16 residues long. Germline V lookup: CDR1 GTSNPN, CDR2 SVGIG (reference sequence). V dropped 8 bases and J dropped 9; count of bases not matched to a gene: 15. CDR3 sequence (DNA): TGTGCCGCGGACCCGCCGGGACTAGCGGGAGCGAGTGAGCAGTTCTTC. Residues: CAADPPGLAGASEQFF.

This chain uses TRBV15 with TRBJ1-2; 9 bases line up with TRBD1. CDR1 and CDR2 (germline): LNHNV, YYDKDF (reference sequence). J gave up 6 bases and V 4 bases, and 6 bases lay outside the gene matches. There are 14 residues in the CDR3. CDR3: CATSTGQGTHGYTF. The CDR3 nucleotides are TGTGCCACCAGCACGGGACAGGGAACCCATGGCTACACCTTC.

The chain has TRBV12-3 or TRBV12-4 and TRBJ2-7; D is ambiguous. The CDR3 runs 13 residues. Trimming pared 10 bases from V and 0 bases from J, leaving 13 bases between. The CDR3 bases are TGTGCCACCCGGGCGAGTGACTCCTACGAGCAGTACTTC. As protein: CATRASDSYEQYF.

This clonotype came up many times. The gene calls are TRBV12-3 or TRBV12-4 and TRBJ1-1; D not resolved. This CDR3 is built from 11 residues. V dropped 0 bases and J dropped 4 bases, with 0 bases sitting between them. This chain's CDR3 is CASSLATEAFF. The CDR3 nucleotides are TGTGCCAGCAGTTTAGCCACTGAAGCTTTCTTT.

This chain uses TRBV10-3 with TRBJ1-1, with TRBD1 matching 9 bases. V gave up 8 bases and J gave up 5 bases; unmatched junction bases: 6. Germline CDR1 is ENHRY and CDR2 is SYGVKD. The CDR3 loop spans 13 amino acids. The CDR3 region has the DNA TGTGCCATCCGCCGGGACAGGGAGACTGAAGCTTTCTTT. Its translation is CAIRRDRETEAFF.

This clonotype was picked up a small number of times. V and J are TRBV28 and TRBJ2-1; 16 positions match TRBD2. CDR1 and CDR2 (germline): MDHEN, SYDVKM. V was pared by 3 bases and J by 0 bases, with 8 bases of the junction left unmatched. The CDR3 consists of 20 residues. The CDR3 is CASSFWEGLAGGNSYNEQFF. The CDR3 region has the DNA TGTGCCAGCAGTTTTTGGGAGGGACTAGCGGGAGGGAACTCCTACAATGAGCAGTTCTTC.

This clonotype was picked up a small number of times. The V call is TRBV4-1, the J call TRBJ1-2; 8 nucleotides match TRBD1. Looked up from germline, CDR1 is MGHRA and CDR2 is YSYEKL. The V gene end was trimmed by 0 bases and the J gene end by 5 bases; junction bases not matched to a gene: 5. This CDR3 region has 15 residues. The CDR3 sequence: CASSQDHDRGYGYTF. The CDR3 DNA follows: TGCGCCAGCAGCCAAGATCATGACAGGGGATATGGCTACACCTTC.

The V and J genes are TRBV7-9 and TRBJ1-4, with 7 bases fitting TRBD1. The trim removed 8 bases at V and 7 bases at J, leaving 7 bases unmatched. The CDR3 has 13 residues. In germline, CDR1 is SEHNR, CDR2 FQNEAQ (reference sequence). CDR3 in DNA: TGTGCCAGCGGAACAGGGGCAGGTGAAAAACTGTTTTTT. Residues: CASGTGAGEKLFF.

In this sample, this clonotype turned up a few times. V is TRBV19 and J is TRBJ1-1, with no clear D. CDR1 is LNHDA and CDR2 is SQIVND in the germline V gene (reference sequence). The CDR3 runs to 12 residues. The V and J ends lost 5 bases and 1 base respectively, with 5 bases between them. CDR3 bases: TGTGCCAGTAGTCGACAGAACACTGAAGCTTTCTTT. This gives the protein CASSRQNTEAFF.

The CDR3 nucleotides are TGCAGTGCTAGAGTGGGGAGGGAGCTAGCGGTCTACAATGAGCAGTTCTTC. Translating gives CSARVGRELAVYNEQFF. The chain carries TRBV20-1 and TRBJ2-1, with 7 bases lining up with TRBD2. V lost 1 base and J lost 3; bases outside the gene matches: 12. Germline V CDR1 and CDR2: DFQATT, SNEGSKA (reference sequence). The CDR3 consists of 17 residues.

This clonotype was seen ten or more times. The CDR3 reads CASSQGTGYSSYNEQFF. In DNA, the CDR3 is TGTGCCAGCAGCCAAGGGACGGGATATAGCTCCTACAATGAGCAGTTCTTC. The chain carries TRBV3-1 and TRBJ2-1; D might be TRBD2 (5 bases). Germline CDR1 reads LGHDT; CDR2 reads YNNKEL (reference sequence). Trimming removed 1 base from V and 0 bases from J, with 13 bases in between. The CDR3 sequence is 17 residues long.

The table lists this clonotype with a few counts. A read error may produce the germline difference seen at one junction end. The chain employs TRBV7-7 and TRBJ2-1, with a possible D match to TRBD1 (5 bases). Germline CDR1 is SSHAT and CDR2 is FNYEAQ (reference sequence). There are 14 residues in the CDR3. As DNA, the CDR3 is TGTGCTAGCAGCTTAGTTTCAGGGTCGGGTGAGCAGTTCTTC. As protein: CASSLVSGSGEQFF.

V usage is TRBV12-3 or TRBV12-4 and J usage is TRBJ2-2; a possible D gene is TRBD2 (5 bases). V was shortened by 7 bases and J by 2 bases, with 17 bases between the two germline ends. The CDR3 runs 16 residues. CDR3 in DNA: TGTGCCAGCACCCCGGGGTGGCGGTTCAACACCGGGGAGCTGTTTTTT. This translates into CASTPGWRFNTGELFF.

This clonotype has just a few counts. V and J are TRBV7-3 and TRBJ2-5, with TRBD1 matching over 9 bases. V dropped 4 bases and J dropped 5; count of bases not matched to a gene: 5. CDR1 is SGHTA, CDR2 FQGTGA, per germline. The CDR3 extends over 14 amino acids. Here the CDR3 DNA reads TGTGCCAGCAGCTCGGACAGGGGTGGGGAGACCCAGTACTTC. Translating gives CASSSDRGGETQYF.

This sequence joins TRBV6-2 or TRBV6-3 and TRBJ1-5; 9 nucleotides align to TRBD1. The CDR3 covers 15 residues. Trimming at V came to 6 bases and at J to 4 bases, leaving 7 bases not matched to a gene. Germline CDR1 is MNHEY and CDR2 is SVGEGT. CDR3 sequence: CASRRRDRDNQPQHF. CDR3 DNA: TGTGCCAGCAGACGCCGGGACAGGGATAATCAGCCCCAGCATTTT.

The V call is TRBV14, the J call TRBJ2-6; D not certain. Looked up from germline, CDR1 is SGHDN and CDR2 is FVKESK. This CDR3 comprises 14 residues. V was cut by 1 base and J by 2 bases, with 3 bases left in between. CDR3 DNA: TGTGCCAGCAGCCAAGCTCCTGGGGCCAACGTCCTGACTTTC. It yields the protein CASSQAPGANVLTF.

This clonotype was seen more than once but under ten times. This chain connects TRBV4-3 to TRBJ1-2, with D perhaps matching TRBD1 (5 bases). Germline CDR1 is LGHNA and CDR2 is YSLEER. The CDR3 is 14 residues long. Deletions cut 3 bases from V and 9 bases from J, with 17 bases between. CDR3 residues: CASSQDTAVVRYTF. The CDR3 bases are TGCGCCAGCAGCCAGGACACAGCTGTGGTTCGCTACACCTTC.